The rows below give T cell receptor beta chains drawn from one sample of a study of blood T cell repertoires in COVID-19. Sequenced by immunoSEQ multiplex PCR; TCRdb stores in-frame clones only, minus some. The table records about 89,000 clones, more than 80% of them present only once. The sequenced sample was peripheral blood. The receptors originated from a woman older than 75 with acute or convalescent COVID-19. The CDR3 runs from the conserved cysteine through the conserved F or W. The D gene is left open where the match is weak. The size of a clone is reported for some rows only, either as once, few or many, or as a class for expanded clones.

CDR3 length | J gene | V gene | D gene | clone size | CDR3 protein | CDR3 DNA
13 | TRBJ2-2 | TRBV5-1 | - | - | CASSHNGDGELFF | TGCGCCAGCAGCCACAACGGGGACGGGGAGCTGTTTTTT
15 | TRBJ2-5 | TRBV27 | TRBD2 | - | CASSFSWLAGETQYF | TGTGCCAGCAGTTTTTCGTGGCTAGCGGGAGAGACCCAGTACTTC
13 | TRBJ1-3 | TRBV9 | - | - | CASSVVGSDTIYF | TGTGCCAGCAGCGTAGTGGGGAGTGACACCATATATTTT
12 | TRBJ2-5 | TRBV7-2 | - | few | CASGESRETQYF | TGTGCCAGTGGTGAATCCAGAGAGACCCAGTACTTC
15 | TRBJ2-3 | TRBV6-6 | TRBD2 | - | CASSLRGLAGDTQYF | TGTGCCAGCAGTCTGCGCGGACTAGCGGGTGATACGCAGTATTTT
13 | TRBJ2-3 | TRBV30 | - | - | CAWSRGNTDTQYF | TGTGCCTGGAGTCGGGGGAACACAGATACGCAGTATTTT
13 | TRBJ1-1 | TRBV12-3/TRBV12-4 | - | - | CASRAGQNTEAFF | TGTGCCAGCAGAGCAGGACAGAACACTGAAGCTTTCTTT
15 | TRBJ1-4 | TRBV11-2 | - | - | CASSPGSTANEKLFF | TGTGCCAGCAGCCCGGGAAGTACGGCTAATGAAAAACTGTTTTTT
16 | TRBJ1-6 | TRBV14 | - | - | CASSQDLRQDNSPLHF | TGTGCCAGCAGCCAAGACTTGCGCCAGGATAATTCACCCCTCCACTTT
12 | TRBJ1-1 | TRBV10-3 | - | - | CAISLEGTEAFF | TGTGCCATCAGTTTGGAGGGTACTGAAGCTTTCTTT
13 | TRBJ2-5 | TRBV28 | TRBD2 | - | CASSGAGGETQYF | TGTGCCAGCAGCGGAGCGGGAGGAGAGACCCAGTACTTC
15 | TRBJ2-7 | TRBV5-4 | TRBD2 | - | CASSPVAGGSYEQYF | TGTGCCAGCAGCCCGGTAGCGGGAGGTTCCTACGAGCAGTACTTC
15 | TRBJ1-1 | TRBV6-5 | TRBD1 | - | CASSTNRQGNTEAFF | TGTGCCAGCAGCACCAATAGACAGGGGAACACTGAAGCTTTCTTT
16 | TRBJ2-1 | TRBV6-1 | TRBD2 | - | CASSEVLAGSYNEQFF | TGTGCCAGCAGTGAAGTCCTAGCGGGAAGCTACAATGAGCAGTTCTTC
15 | TRBJ2-2 | TRBV6-5 | TRBD1 | - | CASSTRTGGTGELFF | TGTGCCAGCAGTACCAGGACAGGGGGCACCGGGGAGCTGTTTTTT
17 | TRBJ1-4 | TRBV19 | TRBD1 | - | CASSTRTGRATNEKLFF | TGTGCCAGTAGTACCCGGACAGGGCGTGCAACTAATGAAAAACTGTTTTTT
14 | TRBJ2-2 | TRBV18 | - | - | CASSFYGDTGELFF | TGTGCCAGCTCATTCTACGGGGACACCGGGGAGCTGTTTTTT
16 | TRBJ1-4 | TRBV7-9 | - | - | CASSIEQTGLREKLFF | TGTGCCAGCAGCATCGAACAGACAGGTCTAAGGGAAAAACTGTTTTTT
14 | TRBJ1-1 | TRBV10-3 | - | - | CAISEWDTRAEAFF | TGTGCCATCAGTGAGTGGGACACCAGGGCTGAAGCTTTCTTT
15 | TRBJ2-7 | TRBV30 | TRBD2 | - | CAWSVSLAGVREQYF | TGTGCCTGGAGTGTCTCACTAGCGGGAGTTCGCGAGCAGTACTTC
16 | TRBJ2-7 | TRBV12-2 | - | - | CASRLRVGQSLGEQYF | TGTGCAAGTCGCTTAAGGGTGGGACAGAGCCTCGGCGAGCAGTACTTC
18 | TRBJ2-5 | TRBV5-1 | TRBD2 | - | CASSLRRLAGAGGETQYF | TGCGCCAGCAGCTTGCGGAGACTAGCGGGGGCTGGGGGAGAGACCCAGTACTTC
18 | TRBJ2-7 | TRBV7-8 | TRBD1 | - | CASSNRDRGTQGAYEQYF | TGTGCCAGCAGCAACCGGGACAGGGGGACTCAAGGGGCCTACGAGCAGTACTTC
14 | TRBJ1-1 | TRBV7-2 | - | - | CASSHQGLNTEAFF | TGTGCCAGCAGCCACCAGGGCCTGAACACTGAAGCTTTCTTT
18 | TRBJ2-1 | TRBV5-1 | TRBD2 | - | CASSLPPPAGVVYNEQFF | TGCGCCAGCAGCTTGCCCCCTCCGGCGGGGGTAGTCTACAATGAGCAGTTCTTC
16 | TRBJ1-5 | TRBV7-8 | - | - | CASSSDRPGSNQPQHF | TGTGCCAGCAGCTCAGACAGGCCCGGGAGCAATCAGCCCCAGCATTTT